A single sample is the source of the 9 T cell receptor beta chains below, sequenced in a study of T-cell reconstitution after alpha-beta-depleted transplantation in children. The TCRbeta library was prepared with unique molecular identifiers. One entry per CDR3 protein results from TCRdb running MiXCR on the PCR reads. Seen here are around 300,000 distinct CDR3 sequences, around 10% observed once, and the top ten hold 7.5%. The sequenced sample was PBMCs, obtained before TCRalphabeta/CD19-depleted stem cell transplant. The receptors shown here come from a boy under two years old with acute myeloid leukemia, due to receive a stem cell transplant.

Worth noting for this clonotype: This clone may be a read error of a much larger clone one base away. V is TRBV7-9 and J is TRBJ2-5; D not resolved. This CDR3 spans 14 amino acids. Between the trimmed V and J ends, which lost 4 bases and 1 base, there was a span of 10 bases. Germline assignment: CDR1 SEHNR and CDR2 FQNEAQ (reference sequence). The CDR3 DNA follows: TGTGCCAGCAGCTCCCCATCATGCCAAGAGACCCAGTACTTC. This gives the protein CASSSPSCQETQYF. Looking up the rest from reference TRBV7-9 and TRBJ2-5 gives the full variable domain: DTGVSQNPRHKITKRGQNVTFRCDPISEHNRLYWYRQTLGQGPEFLTYFQNEAQLEKSRLLSDRFSAERPKGSFSTLEIQRTEQGDSAMYLCASSSPSCQETQYFGPGTRLLVL.

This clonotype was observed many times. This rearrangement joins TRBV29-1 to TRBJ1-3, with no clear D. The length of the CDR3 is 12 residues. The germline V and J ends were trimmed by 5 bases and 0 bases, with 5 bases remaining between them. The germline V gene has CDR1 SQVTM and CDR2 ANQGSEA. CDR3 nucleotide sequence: TGCAGCGTTTCCAGCTCTGGAAACACCATATATTTT. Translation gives CSVSSSGNTIYF.

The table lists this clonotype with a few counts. CDR3 nucleotide sequence: TGTGCCAGCAGTTCGCGGGGAGCGGGGGGCTACTCCTACAATGAGCAGTTCTTC. Its translation: CASSSRGAGGYSYNEQFF. The chain uses TRBV12-3 or TRBV12-4 and TRBJ2-1; 9 nucleotides align to TRBD2. The trim removed 4 bases at V and 0 bases at J, leaving 10 bases unmatched. The CDR3 runs to 18 residues.

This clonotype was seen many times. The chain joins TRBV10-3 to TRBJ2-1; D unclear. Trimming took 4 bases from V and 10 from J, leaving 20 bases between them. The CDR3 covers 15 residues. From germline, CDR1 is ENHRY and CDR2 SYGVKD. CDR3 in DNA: TGTGCCATCAGTGCCCCACTTACTCTATCCCTCGAGCAGTTCTTC. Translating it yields CAISAPLTLSLEQFF.

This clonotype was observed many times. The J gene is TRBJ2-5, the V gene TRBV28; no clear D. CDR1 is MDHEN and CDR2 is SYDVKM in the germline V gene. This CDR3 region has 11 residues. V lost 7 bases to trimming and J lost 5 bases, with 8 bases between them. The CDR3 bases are TGTGCCAGCACCAGCAGGGAGACCCAGTACTTC. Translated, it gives CASTSRETQYF.

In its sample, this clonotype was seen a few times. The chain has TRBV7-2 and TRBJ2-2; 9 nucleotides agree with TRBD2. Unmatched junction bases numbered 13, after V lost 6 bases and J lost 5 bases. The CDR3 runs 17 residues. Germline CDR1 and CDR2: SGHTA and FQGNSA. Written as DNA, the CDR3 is TGTGCCAGCAGGCCTCCCACGCGGGGGGGCTTTACCGGGGAGCTGTTTTTT. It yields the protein CASRPPTRGGFTGELFF. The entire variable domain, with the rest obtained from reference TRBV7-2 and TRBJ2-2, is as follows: GAGVSQSPSNKVTEKGKDVELRCDPISGHTALYWYRQSLGQGLEFLIYFQGNSAPDKSGLPSDRFSAERTGGSVSTLTIQRTQQEDSAVYLCASRPPTRGGFTGELFFGEGSRLTVL.

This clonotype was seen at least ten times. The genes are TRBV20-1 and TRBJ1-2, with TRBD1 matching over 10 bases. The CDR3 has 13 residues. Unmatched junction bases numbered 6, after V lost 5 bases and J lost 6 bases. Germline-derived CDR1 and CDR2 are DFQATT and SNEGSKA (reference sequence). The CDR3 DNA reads TGCAGTGCTGACCCGGGACAGGGGCATGGCTACACCTTC. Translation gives CSADPGQGHGYTF.

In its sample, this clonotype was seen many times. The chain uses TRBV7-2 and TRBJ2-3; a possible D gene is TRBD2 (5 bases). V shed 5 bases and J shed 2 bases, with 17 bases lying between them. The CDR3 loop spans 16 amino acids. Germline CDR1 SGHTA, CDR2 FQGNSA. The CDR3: CASSSYFGITTDTQYF. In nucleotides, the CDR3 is TGTGCCAGCAGCAGTTATTTCGGGATAACCACAGATACGCAGTATTTT.

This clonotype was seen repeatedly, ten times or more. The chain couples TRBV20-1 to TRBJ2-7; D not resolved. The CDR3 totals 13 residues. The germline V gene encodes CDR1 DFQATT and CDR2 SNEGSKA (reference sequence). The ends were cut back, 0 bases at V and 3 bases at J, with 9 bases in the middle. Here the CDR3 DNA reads TGCAGTGCTAGAGATTGGGTCGGCTACGAGCAGTACTTC. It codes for CSARDWVGYEQYF.